Shown below are 5 T cell receptor beta chains from a single sample sequenced in a study of beta chain features in type 1 diabetes. Regarding the study as a whole: Shortening that was moderate but significant affected the TCRB CDR3s of Type 1 diabetes patients in all four CD4+ subsets.

These receptors are not linked to any known antigen. The isolated RNA, all of it, was reverse transcribed, so expressed TCRB transcripts were what got sequenced. Clones were read by immunoSEQ multiplex PCR, and TCRdb kept only the in-frame ones, dropping some. The repertoire includes about 340,000 clones, roughly 14% of them detected once, and roughly 0.016% sits in the top ten. Sequenced sample: naive CD4+ T cells from blood. These TCRs come from a woman between 18 and 29 years old with type 1 diabetes.

This chain uses TRBV10-2 with TRBJ2-7; weak D call: TRBD2 (5 bases). This CDR3 is 15 amino acids long. Germline CDR1 WSHSY, CDR2 SAAADI. V was pared by 0 bases and J by 4 bases, with 13 bases between. CDR3: CASSESRGLSYEQYV. The CDR3 region has the DNA TGCGCCAGCAGTGAGTCGCGAGGGCTCAGTTACGAGCAGTACGTC.

V usage is TRBV23-1 and J usage is TRBJ1-5; TRBD1 matches at 7 bases. TRBV23-1 is noted as an ORF with a role that remains uncertain. The CDR3 has 16 residues. J lost 0 bases, V lost 2 bases, and 4 bases had no gene match. CDR3 nucleotides: TGCGCCAGCAGTCAAACAGGGGCTTGTAGCAATCAGCCCCAGCATTTT. Protein product: CASSQTGACSNQPQHF.

This clone was found a few times. The CDR3 DNA reads TGTGCCAGCAGCCCCGGGGGAAACGAAAAACTGTTTTTT. It encodes CASSPGGNEKLFF. The chain couples TRBV4-2 to TRBJ1-4; possible D gene TRBD1, 5 bases. Germline lookup yields CDR1 LGHNA and CDR2 YNFKEQ. The V and J ends lost 4 bases and 8 bases respectively, with 11 bases between them. CDR3 length: 13 residues.

This clone was observed a few times. J is TRBJ2-7 and V is TRBV4-2, with 9 bases matching TRBD1. There are 16 residues in the CDR3. V shed 6 bases, J shed 3 bases, and the junction held 12 bases outside the gene matches. The germline V gene encodes CDR1 LGHNA and CDR2 YNFKEQ. This CDR3 reads CASSQTPGQGNYEQYF. As DNA, the CDR3 is TGTGCCAGCAGTCAGACACCGGGACAGGGAAACTACGAGCAGTACTTC.

The table lists this clone with a few counts. The chain links TRBV7-9 to TRBJ1-2, with D unclear. CDR3 length: 13 amino acids. Trimming left V 4 bases short and J 2 bases short, with 8 bases between. In germline, CDR1 is SEHNR, CDR2 FQNEAQ (reference sequence). The DNA for the CDR3 is TGTGCCAGCAGCTCCAACTTCAACTATGGCTACACCTTC. Its translation is CASSSNFNYGYTF.